This passage covers 20 T cell receptor beta chains from one sample sequenced in a study of graft-versus-host responses after intestinal transplantation. The antigens for these receptors are not known. Sequenced by immunoSEQ multiplex PCR; TCRdb stores in-frame clones only, minus some. The table has 90,000 to 120,000 clones, over 80% seen once. Sample: unstimulated CD4+ T cells sorted from spleen or lymph node cells, taken before transplant. The receptors originated from a human donor who was the organ donor for an intestinal transplant.

V and J are TRBV7-9 and TRBJ2-1; 12 nucleotides match TRBD1. The germline V gene has CDR1 SEHNR and CDR2 FQNEAQ (reference sequence). The junction had 7 bases not matched to a gene; V was cut back by 3 bases and J by 10 bases. CDR3 length: 15 residues. The CDR3, as DNA: TGTGCCAGCAGCTTTACGGGACAGGGGGCTGCCGAGCAGTTCTTC. Translated, it gives CASSFTGQGAAEQFF.

The chain carries TRBV6-1 and TRBJ1-2; D unresolved. The V gene lost 6 bases and the J gene lost 3 bases, with 8 bases spanning the gap. Germline CDR1 is MNHNS and CDR2 is SASEGT. The CDR3 is made up of 12 amino acids. CDR3 nucleotides: TGTGCCAGCAGCCACGACGACTATGGCTACACCTTC. Encoded protein: CASSHDDYGYTF.

J is TRBJ2-5 and V is TRBV11-2, with 9 bases fitting TRBD1. The CDR3 runs to 15 residues. Germline V gene data show CDR1 as SGHAT and CDR2 as FQNNGV. J lost 4 bases, V lost 1 base, and 4 bases had no gene match. The CDR3 spells CASSLGQGEGETQYF. CDR3 sequence (DNA): TGTGCCAGCAGCTTAGGACAGGGGGAAGGAGAGACCCAGTACTTC.

The CDR3: CASSSSSGGGYTF. DNA for the CDR3: TGCGCCAGCAGCTCCTCCTCGGGGGGCGGCTACACCTTC. The rearrangement uses TRBV5-1 and TRBJ1-2; D may be TRBD1 (6 bases). Germline CDR1 and CDR2: SGHRS and YFSETQ. The CDR3 totals 13 residues. The V and J ends lost 3 bases and 8 bases respectively, with 14 bases between them.

This clone was recorded once. V gene TRBV2 combines with J gene TRBJ2-5; D remains ambiguous. This CDR3 comprises 10 residues. Germline assignment: CDR1 SNHLY and CDR2 FYNNEI. V was shortened by 4 bases and J by 4 bases, with 1 base between the two germline ends. CDR3 coding DNA: TGTGCCAGCAGTGTAGAGACCCAGTACTTC. Translating gives CASSVETQYF.

The rearrangement joins TRBV12-5 to TRBJ2-3; 10 positions agree with TRBD2. From germline, CDR1 is LGHNT and CDR2 FRNRAP. The CDR3 is 17 residues long. The V and J ends lost 1 base and 1 base, in that order; junction bases with no gene match: 5. In DNA form, the CDR3 reads TGTGCTAGTGGTTTGGGGGGACTAGCGCGACGCACAGATACGCAGTATTTT. Translation gives CASGLGGLARRTDTQYF.

This clone was counted only a few times. The chain employs TRBV6-1 and TRBJ1-5; TRBD1 matches at 10 bases. CDR3 length: 12 amino acids. Germline V gives CDR1 MNHNS, CDR2 SASEGT. The J segment lost 15 bases and the V segment lost 4 bases, leaving 6 bases of the junction unmatched. The CDR3 DNA reads as TGTGCCAGCAGTGCCAGACAGGGGGCTCCGCATTTT. It translates to CASSARQGAPHF.

The V and J genes are TRBV2 and TRBJ1-5; no definite D call. CDR3 length: 14 residues. V lost 8 bases and J 2 bases, leaving 13 bases between the germline ends. Germline V CDR1 and CDR2: SNHLY, FYNNEI. The CDR3 loop is CASGFAMGNQPQHF. The CDR3 bases are TGTGCCAGCGGCTTTGCGATGGGCAATCAGCCCCAGCATTTT.

The chain has TRBV5-4 and TRBJ2-7; TRBD1 agrees at 7 bases. This CDR3 contains 13 residues. The germline gives CDR1 SGHNT, CDR2 YYREEE (reference sequence). Trimming at V came to 4 bases and at J to 6 bases, leaving 7 bases not matched to a gene. The CDR3, as DNA: TGTGCCAGCAGCCTCGACAGGGAAGGCGAGCAGTACTTC. Translating gives CASSLDREGEQYF.

The chain combines TRBV10-3 with TRBJ2-1, with 11 bases matching TRBD2. CDR1 ENHRY and CDR2 SYGVKD come from the germline V gene. V dropped 6 bases and J dropped 0; count of bases not matched to a gene: 13. This CDR3 is built from 19 residues. The CDR3 region is CAIRRSTSGSRSSYNEQFF. The CDR3 region has the DNA TGTGCCATCAGGAGGAGTACTAGCGGGAGCCGTAGCTCCTACAATGAGCAGTTCTTC.

The gene calls are TRBV13 and TRBJ2-7; D tentatively fits TRBD1 or TRBD2 (6 bases each). V was pared by 5 bases and J by 0 bases, with 17 bases between. Germline values: CDR1 PRHDT, CDR2 FYEKMQ (reference sequence). The CDR3 loop spans 16 amino acids. The CDR3 region is CASSPSGAVNSYEQYF. CDR3 in DNA: TGTGCCAGCAGCCCCTCGGGGGCAGTTAACTCCTACGAGCAGTACTTC.

V and J are TRBV29-1 and TRBJ1-4; the match to TRBD1 covers 7 bases. CDR1 SQVTM and CDR2 ANQGSEA come from the germline V gene. This CDR3 contains 12 residues. V was pared by 8 bases and J by 5 bases, with 5 bases of the junction left unmatched. The CDR3: CSTRDRNEKLFF. The CDR3 nucleotides read TGCAGCACCCGGGACAGAAATGAAAAACTGTTTTTT.

The DNA for the CDR3 is TGTGCCACCTATCGTGGAAATTCACCCCTCCACTTT. As protein: CATYRGNSPLHF. J is TRBJ1-6 and V is TRBV6-1; D gene uncertain. V was shortened by 10 bases and J by 7 bases, with 11 bases between the two germline ends. Germline V gene sequence: CDR1 MNHNS, CDR2 SASEGT. This CDR3 has 12 residues.

This clone has just one count. V and J are TRBV6-5 and TRBJ2-5; 7 nucleotides align to TRBD1. Trimming cost V 6 bases and J 2 bases; bases outside gene matches: 9. The germline gives CDR1 MNHEY, CDR2 SVGAGI. This CDR3 region has 15 residues. The CDR3 protein is CASSRNRGLQETQYF. The CDR3 nucleotides read TGTGCCAGCAGCCGAAACAGGGGCCTGCAAGAGACCCAGTACTTC.

J is TRBJ2-1 and V is TRBV19; maybe TRBD1 (5 bases). Germline CDR1 LNHDA, CDR2 SQIVND (reference sequence). CDR3 length: 14 residues. The V and J ends lost 2 bases and 6 bases respectively, with 11 bases between them. The CDR3 is CASSIQGGVNEQFF. In nucleotides, the CDR3 is TGTGCCAGTAGTATACAGGGCGGAGTCAATGAGCAGTTCTTC.

The chain employs TRBV4-2 and TRBJ2-7; 11 nucleotides agree with TRBD2. The V segment lost 4 bases and the J segment 3 bases; nucleotides outside the gene matches: 2. The CDR3 has 14 residues. Germline loops: CDR1 LGHNA, CDR2 YNFKEQ. DNA of the CDR3: TGTGCCAGCAGCCGGGGACTAGCGGACTACGAGCAGTACTTC. Translation gives CASSRGLADYEQYF.

The chain uses TRBV6-5 and TRBJ1-4; unclear D gene. Germline-derived CDR1 and CDR2 are MNHEY and SVGAGI. The V end lost 2 bases, the J end lost 8 bases, and 9 bases lay between the germline ends. This CDR3 spans 13 amino acids. CDR3 in amino acids: CASSYEGGEKLFF. The DNA of the CDR3 is TGTGCCAGCAGTTACGAGGGTGGGGAAAAACTGTTTTTT.

The genes are TRBV5-1 and TRBJ2-1; the match to TRBD2 covers 9 bases. V lost 4 bases, J lost 1 base, and 6 bases stayed unmatched. There are 16 residues in the CDR3. Germline-derived CDR1 and CDR2 are SGHRS and YFSETQ. The CDR3 DNA follows: TGCGCCAGCAGCCTCAAAGCGGGGGGATCCTACAATGAGCAGTTCTTC. Its translation: CASSLKAGGSYNEQFF.

The genes are TRBV7-6 and TRBJ2-7; D is ambiguous. V was pared by 6 bases and J by 0 bases, with 12 bases between. Germline-derived CDR1 and CDR2 are SGHVS and FNYEAQ. CDR3 length equals 14 residues. CDR3 nucleotide sequence: TGTGCCAGCAGGGCCACTCCGAGCTCCTACGAGCAGTACTTC. Protein product: CASRATPSSYEQYF. Full variable domain (rest looked up from reference TRBV7-6 and TRBJ2-7): GAGVSQSPRYKVTKRGQDVALRCDPISGHVSLYWYRQALGQGPEFLTYFNYEAQQDKSGLPNDRFSAERPEGSISTLTIQRTEQRDSAMYRCASRATPSSYEQYFGPGTRLTVT.

This chain joins TRBV1 and TRBJ2-1; the table's D gene call, TRBD2, was not cross checked with the DNA. TRBV1 is a documented pseudogene. CDR3 length equals 19 residues. CDR3 sequence reads: CTSSQDLLAGGGGPNEQFF. The CDR3 DNA sequence: TGCACCAGCAGCCAAGATTTACTAGCGGGAGGTGGGGGCCCAAATGAGCAGTTCTTC.